The T cell receptor beta chain under discussion was sequenced for a study of CD8+ T cells in alopecia areata. In this sample, this clone turned up a few times. What it binds is unknown. PBMC-derived CD4+ and CD8+ T cells were sorted. Study-level findings and limits: Elevated clonality characterized lesional scalp relative to normal scalp, particularly in alopecia totalis/universalis. Sharing of TCRs across patients appeared less clear than in mice, possibly for HLA-related reasons.

Extracted RNA was reverse transcribed, and the resulting cDNA served as sequencing template. Sequencing was performed with immunoSEQ multiplex PCR; in TCRdb, only in-frame clones are kept and a portion is missing. Among around 100,000 clones listed, around 60% were seen once. Trimming removed 3 bases from V and 4 bases from J, with 5 bases in between. The germline gives CDR1 SEHNR, CDR2 FQNEAQ (reference sequence). This CDR3 is built from 12 residues. This TCR derives from a human donor in good health. The sequencing sample was made of CD4+ T cells sorted from blood. This sequence joins TRBV7-9 and TRBJ2-3; D is possibly TRBD2 (5 bases). Here the CDR3 reads CASSLEADTQYF. The CDR3 nucleotides are TGTGCCAGCAGCTTGGAGGCAGATACGCAGTATTTT.